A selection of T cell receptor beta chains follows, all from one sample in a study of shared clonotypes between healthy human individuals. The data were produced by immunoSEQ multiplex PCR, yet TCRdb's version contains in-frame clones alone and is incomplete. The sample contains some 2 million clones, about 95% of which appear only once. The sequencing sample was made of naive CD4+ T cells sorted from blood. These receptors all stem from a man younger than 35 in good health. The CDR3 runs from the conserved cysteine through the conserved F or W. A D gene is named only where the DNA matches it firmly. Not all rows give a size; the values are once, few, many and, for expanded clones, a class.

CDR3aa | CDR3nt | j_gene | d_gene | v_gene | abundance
CASSQALAGRETQYF | TGTGCCAGCAGCCAAGCACTAGCGGGAAGAGAGACCCAGTACTTC | TRBJ2-5 | TRBD2 | TRBV14 | once
CASSLSTVDRELFF | TGTGCCAGCAGCTTAAGTACCGTCGACCGGGAGCTGTTTTTT | TRBJ2-2 | . | TRBV7-2 | once
CATRRLGNEKLFF | TGTGCCACCCGCCGTTTAGGGAATGAAAAACTGTTTTTT | TRBJ1-4 | . | TRBV25-1 | .
CASSLALGQAYGYTF | TGTGCCAGCAGCTTAGCGCTGGGACAGGCGTATGGCTACACCTTC | TRBJ1-2 | TRBD1 | TRBV7-9 | .
CASSPGTYWGTYEQYF | TGTGCCAGCAGCCCCGGGACGTATTGGGGGACCTACGAGCAGTACTTC | TRBJ2-7 | . | TRBV7-2 | once
CASSLSVSRTNTGELFF | TGTGCCAGCAGTTTATCCGTTTCGAGGACGAACACCGGGGAGCTGTTTTTT | TRBJ2-2 | . | TRBV27 | .
CASSLVQGNYEQYF | TGTGCCAGCAGCTTAGTCCAGGGGAACTACGAGCAGTACTTC | TRBJ2-7 | . | TRBV7-2 | once
CASSIVLGGLAGCIFHHEQYF | TGTGCCAGTAGTATAGTTCTTGGGGGACTAGCGGGGTGTATTTTTCACCACGAGCAGTACTTC | TRBJ2-7 | TRBD2 | TRBV19 | .
CASSLGQGGITEAFF | TGTGCCAGCAGTCTTGGACAGGGAGGAATTACTGAAGCTTTCTTT | TRBJ1-1 | TRBD1 | TRBV27 | .
CSGGLHPYNEQFF | TGCAGCGGCGGACTCCACCCCTACAATGAGCAGTTCTTC | TRBJ2-1 | . | TRBV29-1 | .
CASSELAYEQYF | TGTGCCAGCAGTGAATTAGCCTACGAGCAGTACTTC | TRBJ2-7 | . | TRBV2 | .
CASSPPTSGRGTGELFF | TGTGCCAGCAGCCCCCCTACTAGCGGGAGGGGCACCGGGGAGCTGTTTTTT | TRBJ2-2 | TRBD2 | TRBV5-4 | .
CASSIGDPLSPLFF | TGTGCCAGTAGTATAGGGGACCCGCTTAGTCCACTGTTTTTT | TRBJ1-4 | . | TRBV19 | .
CASSASGSNSPLHF | TGTGCCAGCAGTGCTTCAGGGTCTAATTCACCCCTCCACTTT | TRBJ1-6 | . | TRBV2 | .
CASSRSGRQNYGYTF | TGTGCCAGCAGCCGATCTGGACGGCAAAACTATGGCTACACCTTC | TRBJ1-2 | . | TRBV14 | .
CASSLNNRVYF | TGTGCCAGCAGTCTAAATAACAGGGTTTACTTC | TRBJ1-2 | . | TRBV27 | .
CASSPGPDLDREVKTQYF | TGTGCCAGCAGCCCCGGACCCGATCTGGACAGGGAGGTTAAGACCCAGTACTTC | TRBJ2-5 | TRBD1 | TRBV9 | .
CASSIQRTAGANVLTF | TGTGCCAGTAGTATCCAAAGGACAGCTGGGGCCAACGTCCTGACTTTC | TRBJ2-6 | . | TRBV19 | .
CASNPPGQTAFF | TGTGCCAGCAACCCCCCCGGACAGACGGCTTTCTTT | TRBJ1-1 | . | TRBV7-9 | .